Listed below are T cell receptor beta chains from one sample, sequenced in a study of T cells in Graves' hyperthyroidism and ophthalmopathy. In TCRdb, the multiplex PCR reads were re-called with MiXCR into one record per CDR3 protein. Altogether 500,000 to 600,000 distinct CDR3 sequences are present, 46% being singletons, with the ten largest covering under 20%. The source material was peripheral blood or thyroid tissue (not recorded which). Receptors originate from an adult woman with Graves' disease, either hyperthyroidism or ophthalmopathy (not recorded which). Both conserved end residues are part of each CDR3. The D gene is left open where the match is weak. Expanded clones get a size class; other rows say once, few or many, or leave the size out.

v_gene: TRBV4-1
j_gene: TRBJ2-7
len: 14
abundance: many
d_gene: .
CDR3aa: CASSQDSAFYEQYF
CDR3nt: TGCGCCAGCAGCCAAGATTCCGCTTTCTACGAGCAGTACTTC

v_gene: TRBV29-1
j_gene: TRBJ1-2
len: 15
abundance: .
d_gene: .
CDR3aa: CSVLRTDGTNYGYTF
CDR3nt: TGCAGCGTCCTACGGACCGACGGGACTAACTATGGCTACACCTTC

v_gene: TRBV28
j_gene: TRBJ2-7
len: 14
abundance: once
d_gene: .
CDR3aa: CASRNSGTSGEQYF
CDR3nt: TGTGCCAGCAGAAATTCCGGGACTTCCGGAGAGCAGTACTTC

v_gene: TRBV9
j_gene: TRBJ2-3
len: 17
abundance: .
d_gene: TRBD1
CDR3aa: CASSVAGQGADADTQYF
CDR3nt: TGTGCCAGCAGCGTAGCTGGGCAGGGGGCGGACGCAGATACGCAGTATTTT

v_gene: TRBV10-3
j_gene: TRBJ1-2
len: 14
abundance: .
d_gene: .
CDR3aa: CAISSSGRAYGYTF
CDR3nt: TGTGCCATCAGCTCCTCGGGCAGAGCCTATGGCTACACCTTC

v_gene: TRBV3-1
j_gene: TRBJ2-7
len: 14
abundance: many
d_gene: TRBD2
CDR3aa: CASSHGTIPYEQYF
CDR3nt: TGTGCCAGCAGCCACGGGACTATACCCTACGAGCAGTACTTC

v_gene: TRBV4-1
j_gene: TRBJ1-1
len: 18
abundance: many
d_gene: TRBD1
CDR3aa: CASSQGPGTGGRRFEAFF
CDR3nt: TGCGCCAGCAGCCAAGGGCCGGGGACAGGGGGCAGAAGGTTTGAAGCTTTCTTT

v_gene: TRBV12-3/TRBV12-4
j_gene: TRBJ2-5
len: 14
abundance: many
d_gene: .
CDR3aa: CASSFPPGHPAQYF
CDR3nt: TGTGCCAGCAGTTTCCCGCCGGGGCATCCGGCCCAGTACTTC

v_gene: TRBV2
j_gene: TRBJ2-7
len: 15
abundance: many
d_gene: TRBD1
CDR3aa: CASSVRTGTSYEQYF
CDR3nt: TGTGCCAGCAGTGTGCGGACAGGGACGTCCTACGAGCAGTACTTC

v_gene: TRBV5-5
j_gene: TRBJ2-5
len: 15
abundance: .
d_gene: TRBD1
CDR3aa: CASSWATGGPETQYF
CDR3nt: TGTGCCAGCAGTTGGGCGACAGGGGGCCCTGAGACCCAGTACTTC

v_gene: TRBV10-3
j_gene: TRBJ2-7
len: 15
abundance: many
d_gene: .
CDR3aa: CAISDNSNGVYEQYF
CDR3nt: TGTGCCATCAGTGATAACTCCAACGGGGTTTACGAGCAGTACTTC

v_gene: TRBV12-3/TRBV12-4
j_gene: TRBJ2-7
len: 14
abundance: many
d_gene: TRBD1
CDR3aa: CASSPDRAIYEQYF
CDR3nt: TGTGCCAGCAGCCCCGACAGGGCCATCTACGAGCAGTACTTC

v_gene: TRBV29-1
j_gene: TRBJ1-1
len: 14
abundance: few
d_gene: .
CDR3aa: CSAWGGTKNTEAFF
CDR3nt: TGCAGCGCGTGGGGGGGCACGAAGAACACTGAAGCTTTCTTT

v_gene: TRBV7-6
j_gene: TRBJ1-2
len: 19
abundance: .
d_gene: .
CDR3aa: CASSLDSGEGTKANYGYTF
CDR3nt: TGTGCCAGCAGCTTGGACTCAGGGGAAGGGACTAAAGCTAACTATGGCTACACCTTC

v_gene: TRBV20-1
j_gene: TRBJ2-2
len: 14
abundance: many
d_gene: .
CDR3aa: CSAVGTPVTGELFF
CDR3nt: TGCAGTGCCGTAGGGACTCCCGTCACCGGGGAGCTGTTTTTT

v_gene: TRBV20-1
j_gene: TRBJ2-3
len: 11
abundance: .
d_gene: .
CDR3aa: CSVSPTDTQYF
CDR3nt: TGCAGTGTAAGCCCCACAGATACGCAGTATTTT

v_gene: TRBV7-9
j_gene: TRBJ1-2
len: 9
abundance: .
d_gene: .
CDR3aa: CASSLVGTF
CDR3nt: TGTGCCAGCAGCTTAGTAGGTACCTTC

v_gene: TRBV20-1
j_gene: TRBJ2-2
len: 15
abundance: many
d_gene: TRBD2
CDR3aa: CSARPGTRNTGELFF
CDR3nt: TGCAGTGCTAGGCCCGGGACTAGAAATACCGGGGAGCTGTTTTTT

v_gene: TRBV2
j_gene: TRBJ2-7
len: 17
abundance: many
d_gene: TRBD2
CDR3aa: CASRGTSGRSLNYEQYF
CDR3nt: TGTGCCAGCAGGGGGACTAGCGGGAGGTCTCTCAACTACGAGCAGTACTTC

v_gene: TRBV12-3/TRBV12-4
j_gene: TRBJ1-2
len: 14
abundance: many
d_gene: .
CDR3aa: CASSPISLPAGYTF
CDR3nt: TGTGCCAGCAGCCCAATCTCTCTCCCGGCGGGCTACACCTTC

v_gene: TRBV12-3/TRBV12-4
j_gene: TRBJ2-7
len: 14
abundance: many
d_gene: .
CDR3aa: CASSILSPAREQYF
CDR3nt: TGTGCCAGCAGTATACTTAGTCCCGCGCGCGAGCAGTACTTC

v_gene: TRBV7-8
j_gene: TRBJ1-3
len: 13
abundance: .
d_gene: .
CDR3aa: CASSDPPGNTIYF
CDR3nt: TGTGCCAGCAGCGACCCCCCTGGAAACACCATATATTTT

v_gene: TRBV5-1
j_gene: TRBJ2-7
len: 15
abundance: .
d_gene: .
CDR3aa: CASREQPGVSYEQYF
CDR3nt: TGCGCCAGCAGGGAGCAACCCGGGGTCTCCTACGAGCAGTACTTC

v_gene: TRBV7-2
j_gene: TRBJ1-4
len: 15
abundance: .
d_gene: TRBD1
CDR3aa: CASSFGDSGGAKLFF
CDR3nt: TGTGCCAGCAGCTTCGGGGACAGCGGAGGTGCAAAACTGTTTTTT

v_gene: TRBV20-1
j_gene: TRBJ2-7
len: 13
abundance: many
d_gene: .
CDR3aa: CSASSGKWYEQYF
CDR3nt: TGCAGTGCTAGTTCAGGGAAATGGTACGAGCAGTACTTC

v_gene: TRBV12-5
j_gene: TRBJ1-1
len: 13
abundance: many
d_gene: TRBD1
CDR3aa: CASSGQVNTEAFF
CDR3nt: TGTGCTAGTTCTGGACAGGTGAACACTGAAGCTTTCTTT

v_gene: TRBV3-1
j_gene: TRBJ2-7
len: 16
abundance: .
d_gene: .
CDR3aa: CASSLEPPPFSYEQYF
CDR3nt: TGTGCCAGCAGCCTCGAGCCGCCCCCATTTTCCTACGAGCAGTACTTC

v_gene: TRBV20-1
j_gene: TRBJ2-5
len: 14
abundance: .
d_gene: TRBD2
CDR3aa: CSARLAGDQETQYF
CDR3nt: TGCAGTGCTAGACTAGCGGGGGACCAAGAGACCCAGTACTTC

v_gene: TRBV5-5
j_gene: TRBJ1-1
len: 14
abundance: many
d_gene: .
CDR3aa: CASSLTVWNTEAFF
CDR3nt: TGTGCCAGCAGCTTAACAGTCTGGAACACTGAAGCTTTCTTT

v_gene: TRBV6-5
j_gene: TRBJ1-5
len: 14
abundance: many
d_gene: .
CDR3aa: CASSYARVDQPQHF
CDR3nt: TGTGCCAGCAGTTACGCCCGGGTGGATCAGCCCCAGCATTTT

v_gene: TRBV9
j_gene: TRBJ2-5
len: 15
abundance: .
d_gene: .
CDR3aa: CASSVVGGSGETQYF
CDR3nt: TGTGCCAGCAGCGTAGTTGGTGGGAGCGGCGAGACCCAGTACTTC

v_gene: TRBV7-9
j_gene: TRBJ1-4
len: 15
abundance: .
d_gene: TRBD1
CDR3aa: CASSPRDRSNEKLFF
CDR3nt: TGTGCCAGCAGCCCAAGGGACAGGAGTAATGAAAAACTGTTTTTT

v_gene: TRBV7-6
j_gene: TRBJ1-6
len: 15
abundance: .
d_gene: TRBD1
CDR3aa: CASSSSRDRDSPLHF
CDR3nt: TGTGCCAGCAGCTCGAGCCGGGACAGGGATTCACCCCTCCACTTT

v_gene: TRBV10-3
j_gene: TRBJ2-1
len: 16
abundance: once
d_gene: TRBD2
CDR3aa: CAISERTSGESSEQFF
CDR3nt: TGTGCCATCAGTGAGAGGACTAGCGGGGAGAGTAGTGAGCAGTTCTTC

v_gene: TRBV20-1
j_gene: TRBJ2-7
len: 14
abundance: many
d_gene: TRBD2
CDR3aa: CSAPGAGGYWEQYF
CDR3nt: TGCAGTGCCCCCGGGGCGGGAGGTTATTGGGAGCAGTACTTC

v_gene: TRBV7-2
j_gene: TRBJ1-2
len: 13
abundance: many
d_gene: .
CDR3aa: CASSQAELGGYTF
CDR3nt: TGTGCCAGCAGCCAAGCCGAATTGGGTGGCTACACCTTC

v_gene: TRBV5-5
j_gene: TRBJ2-5
len: 16
abundance: few
d_gene: TRBD2
CDR3aa: CASSKGLAGGGETQYF
CDR3nt: TGTGCCAGCAGCAAGGGACTAGCGGGGGGCGGAGAGACCCAGTACTTC

v_gene: TRBV2
j_gene: TRBJ1-1
len: 12
abundance: .
d_gene: .
CDR3aa: CASKRDRTEAFF
CDR3nt: TGTGCCAGCAAAAGGGACCGCACTGAAGCTTTCTTT

v_gene: TRBV29-1
j_gene: TRBJ1-2
len: 14
abundance: many
d_gene: .
CDR3aa: CSVKGPLHNYGYTF
CDR3nt: TGCAGCGTTAAGGGGCCCCTTCATAACTATGGCTACACCTTC